These 32 T cell receptor beta chains were all obtained from the same sample, sequenced in a study of blood T cells in healthy people across ages. A second PCR of 7 to 11 cycles used a sample-barcoded 5' primer and a J-beta primer mix. MiXCR, applied by TCRdb to the 5' RACE reads, yields one record per CDR3 protein. The sample holds hundreds of thousands of distinct CDR3 sequences, about 43% seen once. Sequenced: blood. The receptors come from a man older than 75 in good health.

The chain employs TRBV14 and TRBJ1-1, with a tentative D call TRBD1 (5 bases). This CDR3 comprises 14 residues. V was trimmed by 4 bases and J by 4 bases, leaving 13 bases between them. Germline CDR1 and CDR2: SGHDN and FVKESK. The CDR3 DNA sequence: TGTGCCAGCAGCCTCCAATGGGGCATCACTGAAGCTTTCTTT. This translates into CASSLQWGITEAFF.

The J gene is TRBJ2-5, the V gene TRBV6-1, with TRBD2 matching over 10 bases. This CDR3 comprises 14 residues. The V gene's germline CDR1 is MNHNS and CDR2 SASEGT. V shed 5 bases, J shed 5 bases, and the junction held 5 bases outside the gene matches. The CDR3 DNA reads TGTGCCAGCAGTAGCGGGGGGGCCGGGGAGACCCAGTACTTC. This gives the protein CASSSGGAGETQYF.

This chain connects TRBV27 to TRBJ2-7; D gene unclear. Between the trimmed V and J ends, which lost 0 bases and 7 bases, there was a span of 16 bases. The germline V gene has CDR1 MNHEY and CDR2 SMNVEV (reference sequence). CDR3 size: 15 residues. As DNA, the CDR3 is TGTGCCAGCAGTTTATCGAAAGGTGGTGAGTGGGAGCAGTACTTC. Its protein product is CASSLSKGGEWEQYF.

Here the CDR3 reads CASSASGGTNTQYF. CDR3 nucleotides: TGTGCCAGCAGTGCCTCAGGGGGCACGAATACGCAGTATTTT. The chain is built from TRBV27 and TRBJ2-3; 8 positions agree with TRBD1. The CDR3 consists of 14 residues. Germline CDR1 is MNHEY and CDR2 is SMNVEV (reference sequence). The J segment lost 7 bases and the V segment lost 5 bases, leaving 8 bases of the junction unmatched.

Only a few counts were recorded for this clonotype. In nucleotides, the CDR3 is TGTGCCAGCAGCCCCAGTGGGCTGAGCGAGCAGTACTTC. It yields the protein CASSPSGLSEQYF. The V gene is TRBV9, the J gene TRBJ2-4; the D is unclear. TRBJ2-7 explains the end of the DNA better; the J call may be wrong. CDR1 and CDR2 (germline): SGDLS, YYNGEE. The CDR3 consists of 13 residues.

In its sample, this clonotype was seen a few times. Being one base from a much bigger clone, this may be a read error. This chain connects TRBV29-1 to TRBJ2-1; possibly TRBD1 or TRBD2 for D (5 bases each). The J call is doubtful: the DNA matches TRBJ2-7 better. This CDR3 region has 14 residues. Germline assignment: CDR1 SQVTM and CDR2 ANQGSEA. The CDR3 bases are TGCAGCGTTCGCCGGGACCGCTCCTACAATGAGCAGTACTTC. Its protein product is CSVRRDRSYNEQYF.

This chain uses TRBV7-2 with TRBJ2-5, with 10 bases that match TRBD2. This CDR3 region has 16 residues. The V and J ends lost 4 bases and 4 bases, in that order; junction bases with no gene match: 9. The germline gives CDR1 SGHTA, CDR2 FQGNSA. The CDR3 is CASSSQSGRAGETQYF. CDR3 in DNA: TGTGCCAGCAGCTCCCAAAGCGGGAGGGCCGGAGAGACCCAGTACTTC. Full variable domain (missing parts from reference TRBV7-2 and TRBJ2-5): GAGVSQSPSNKVTEKGKDVELRCDPISGHTALYWYRQSLGQGLEFLIYFQGNSAPDKSGLPSDRFSAERTGGSVSTLTIQRTQQEDSAVYLCASSSQSGRAGETQYFGPGTRLLVL.

The chain couples TRBV20-1 to TRBJ2-7, with 9 bases identical to TRBD1. This CDR3 spans 17 amino acids. V lost 3 bases, J lost 2 bases, and 14 bases stayed unmatched. Germline V gene data show CDR1 as DFQATT and CDR2 as SNEGSKA (reference sequence). CDR3 amino acids: CSASRARRGQGTYEQYF. DNA for the CDR3: TGCAGTGCTAGTAGAGCACGGCGAGGACAGGGGACCTACGAGCAGTACTTC.

This clonotype was recorded a few times. The CDR3 spells CASSLPGMDYGYTF. The CDR3 bases are TGTGCCAGCAGCTTACCGGGGATGGACTATGGCTACACCTTC. The chain links TRBV7-2 to TRBJ1-2; no definite D call. This CDR3 spans 14 amino acids. V lost 2 bases and J 3 bases, leaving 10 bases between the germline ends. Germline CDR1 is SGHTA and CDR2 is FQGNSA. Based on the CDR3 plus reference TRBV7-2 and TRBJ1-2, the full variable domain is GAGVSQSPSNKVTEKGKDVELRCDPISGHTALYWYRQSLGQGLEFLIYFQGNSAPDKSGLPSDRFSAERTGGSVSTLTIQRTQQEDSAVYLCASSLPGMDYGYTFGSGTRLTVV.

The V call is TRBV5-1, the J call TRBJ2-4; 10 bases map to TRBD2. The germline CDR1 and CDR2 sequences are SGHRS and YFSETQ. The CDR3 is 16 residues long. Germline trimming cut 2 bases from V and 13 bases from J; bases unmatched to any gene: 15. The CDR3 sequence is CASSLRASGGPGEQYF. In DNA form, the CDR3 reads TGCGCCAGCAGCTTAAGGGCTAGCGGGGGCCCCGGAGAGCAGTACTTC.

This clonotype has only a few counts. The V and J genes are TRBV6-1 and TRBJ1-6; no clear D. The CDR3 extends over 13 amino acids. V lost 7 bases to trimming and J lost 8 bases, with 12 bases between them. The V gene's germline CDR1 is MNHNS and CDR2 SASEGT. The CDR3 DNA reads TGTGCCAGCACGAGGCAGGTAGATTCACCCCTCCACTTT. Protein product: CASTRQVDSPLHF.

The chain links TRBV6-2 or TRBV6-3 to TRBJ2-7; TRBD1 aligns across 9 bases. With V trimmed by 7 bases and J by 6 bases, 13 bases remained unmatched. From germline, CDR1 is MNHEY and CDR2 SVGEGT. The CDR3 loop spans 15 amino acids. The CDR3 loop reads CASTDLGQGLSEQYF. The CDR3 DNA is TGTGCCAGCACCGATCTTGGACAGGGGCTCTCCGAGCAGTACTTC.

On this clonotype: A much bigger clone sits one base away, suggesting this may be a read error. The V call is TRBV29-1, the J call TRBJ2-3, with D tentatively TRBD1 or TRBD2 (7 bases each). V lost 8 bases and J 0 bases, leaving 12 bases between the germline ends. CDR1 and CDR2 from the germline V gene are SQVTM and ANQGSEA. This CDR3 is built from 13 residues. CDR3 residues: CSSGGGSTDTQYF. The CDR3 coding sequence is TGCAGCTCAGGGGGGGGGAGCACAGATACGCAGTATTTT.

This clonotype was observed a few times. The chain uses TRBV7-9 and TRBJ2-5; D assignment may be TRBD1 or TRBD2 (5 bases each). CDR3 length equals 17 residues. Trimming removed 0 bases from V and 11 bases from J, with 25 bases in between. CDR1 SEHNR and CDR2 FQNEAQ come from the germline V gene (reference sequence). The CDR3 region is CASSLANGATALGEQYF. The CDR3 nucleotides are TGTGCCAGCAGCTTAGCCAACGGGGCGACCGCTTTAGGGGAGCAGTACTTC.

The rearrangement uses TRBV29-1 and TRBJ2-5, with TRBD1 matching over 9 bases. TRBJ2-7 explains the end of the DNA better; the J call may be wrong. Germline CDR1 is SQVTM and CDR2 is ANQGSEA. The CDR3 spans 13 residues. CDR3 protein: CSVSGTGIGEQYF. In DNA form, the CDR3 reads TGCAGCGTTTCCGGGACAGGGATCGGCGAGCAGTACTTC.

The J gene is TRBJ2-4, the V gene TRBV6-2 or TRBV6-3; D is unresolved. Between the trimmed V and J ends, which lost 2 bases and 13 bases, there was a span of 9 bases. This CDR3 has 11 amino acids. Germline values: CDR1 MNHEY, CDR2 SVGEGT. CDR3 region: CASSYESKQYF. CDR3 nucleotides: TGTGCCAGCAGTTACGAAAGCAAGCAGTACTTC.

The chain employs TRBV3-1 and TRBJ1-6; D uncertain. V gave up 0 bases and J gave up 13 bases, with 7 bases separating them. The CDR3 contains 12 residues. CDR1 and CDR2 (germline): LGHDT, YNNKEL (reference sequence). The CDR3 spells CASSQEGIPLHF. CDR3 coding DNA: TGTGCCAGCAGCCAAGAGGGAATTCCCCTCCACTTT.

The chain has TRBV28 and TRBJ2-5; D unresolved. Trimming shortened V by 11 bases and J by 1 base, and 8 bases separated the two germline ends. The germline gives CDR1 MDHEN, CDR2 SYDVKM. The CDR3 sequence is 11 residues long. CDR3 DNA: TGTGCCTGTGGCAGCCAAGAGACCCAGTACTTC. It yields the protein CACGSQETQYF.

As DNA, the CDR3 is TGTGCCAGCAGCTTTGTGCAGCGGGAGCAGTTCTTC. Its translation: CASSFVQREQFF. V and J are TRBV11-2 and TRBJ2-1, with D perhaps matching TRBD2 (5 bases). This CDR3 has 12 residues. CDR1 and CDR2 from the germline V gene are SGHAT and FQNNGV. Trimming cost V 3 bases and J 10 bases, with 10 bases left between them.

Only a few counts were recorded for this clonotype. The V and J genes are TRBV11-2 and TRBJ1-1; D remains unclear. Germline V gene lookup returns CDR1 SGHAT and CDR2 FQNNGV. This CDR3 is 13 amino acids long. The V gene lost 4 bases and the J gene lost 1 base, with 7 bases spanning the gap. The CDR3 region has the DNA TGTGCCAGCAGCTCAGCGGGGAACACTGAAGCTTTCTTT. Translated, it gives CASSSAGNTEAFF.

This chain uses TRBV20-1 with TRBJ1-6; no clear D. CDR1 and CDR2 from the germline V gene are DFQATT and SNEGSKA (reference sequence). V gave up 0 bases and J gave up 7 bases, with 13 bases separating them. The CDR3 contains 15 residues. The CDR3 region is CSARDFGRENSPLHF. The CDR3 DNA reads TGCAGTGCTAGAGATTTTGGACGCGAAAATTCACCCCTCCACTTT.

The V call is TRBV20-1, the J call TRBJ2-3, with D tentatively TRBD2 (5 bases). The germline CDR1 and CDR2 sequences are DFQATT and SNEGSKA (reference sequence). Trimming left V 3 bases short and J 3 bases short, with 13 bases between. This CDR3 has 14 residues. The CDR3 nucleotides read TGCAGTGCTAGGGACTCCACCACTACAGATACGCAGTATTTT. It is translated as CSARDSTTTDTQYF.

A few counts support this clonotype. This chain joins TRBV20-1 and TRBJ2-5; TRBD2 agrees at 7 bases. Germline V lookup: CDR1 DFQATT, CDR2 SNEGSKA (reference sequence). Trimming took 6 bases from V and 1 from J; bases not matched to a gene: 8. The CDR3 is made up of 14 amino acids. CDR3 protein: CSALGSGAQETQYF. CDR3 sequence (DNA): TGCAGTGCCCTCGGGAGCGGGGCCCAAGAGACCCAGTACTTC.

This rearrangement joins TRBV20-1 to TRBJ1-5; 10 bases map to TRBD1. Germline assignment: CDR1 DFQATT and CDR2 SNEGSKA (reference sequence). The CDR3 consists of 15 residues. J gave up 6 bases and V 2 bases, and 7 bases lay outside the gene matches. CDR3 loop: CSARSGTGESQPQHF. The CDR3 coding sequence is TGCAGTGCTAGATCCGGGACAGGGGAGAGTCAGCCCCAGCATTTT.

The gene calls are TRBV7-2 and TRBJ2-7; D is undetermined. The length of the CDR3 is 14 residues. Germline CDR1 SGHTA, CDR2 FQGNSA. Trimming left V 5 bases short and J 4 bases short, with 15 bases between. Written as DNA, the CDR3 is TGTGCCAGCAGCGCCCTTGTTTCGAGTTACGAGCAGTACTTC. This gives the protein CASSALVSSYEQYF.

The chain is built from TRBV3-1 and TRBJ2-5, with 12 bases matching TRBD1. Germline V gives CDR1 LGHDT, CDR2 YNNKEL (reference sequence). The CDR3 contains 15 residues. The V segment lost 4 bases and the J segment 5 bases; nucleotides outside the gene matches: 5. The CDR3 DNA follows: TGTGCCAGCAGCCCCGGGACAGGGGGCTGGGAGACCCAGTACTTC. It translates to CASSPGTGGWETQYF.

To note about this clonotype: A much more abundant neighbour one base away suggests this may be a read error. The chain couples TRBV7-2 to TRBJ2-3, with a possible D match to TRBD1 (6 bases). The CDR3 covers 15 residues. The germline gives CDR1 SGHTA, CDR2 FQGNSA. Trimming pared 5 bases from V and 6 bases from J, leaving 18 bases between. The CDR3 DNA reads as TGTGCCAGCAGCCGAAGCGGCACAGGGAGCGATACGCAGTATTTT. This codes for CASSRSGTGSDTQYF.

This clonotype was seen a few times. This CDR3 reads CASSPSSGGAGLEQFF. The DNA for the CDR3 is TGTGCCAGCAGCCCCAGTAGCGGGGGGGCCGGCCTTGAGCAGTTCTTC. The chain joins TRBV7-6 to TRBJ2-1, with TRBD2 matching over 11 bases. Germline V gene data show CDR1 as SGHVS and CDR2 as FNYEAQ. The CDR3 totals 16 residues. With 5 bases clipped from V and 9 bases from J, the junction kept 12 bases outside the gene matches.

This clonotype has more than one count but fewer than ten. The chain joins TRBV20-1 to TRBJ2-5; unclear D gene. Germline V gives CDR1 DFQATT, CDR2 SNEGSKA (reference sequence). CDR3 length: 15 amino acids. V shed 0 bases and J shed 3 bases, with 14 bases lying between them. DNA for the CDR3: TGCAGTGCTAGAGATCGGTACGGGTATGAAGAGACCCAGTACTTC. Translating it yields CSARDRYGYEETQYF.

This chain uses TRBV3-1 with TRBJ2-3; 8 bases are a match to TRBD1. The germline V gene encodes CDR1 LGHDT and CDR2 YNNKEL (reference sequence). The CDR3 runs 18 residues. Unmatched junction bases numbered 12, after V lost 0 bases and J lost 4 bases. DNA for the CDR3: TGTGCCAGCAGCCAAGATCCTTTTGGGTCAGGGGGCTCAGATACGCAGTATTTT. The encoded protein is CASSQDPFGSGGSDTQYF.

V and J are TRBV20-1 and TRBJ1-1; possibly TRBD1 for D (5 bases). Per the germline V gene, CDR1 is DFQATT and CDR2 is SNEGSKA (reference sequence). The V end lost 5 bases, the J end lost 0 bases, and 10 bases lay between the germline ends. This CDR3 region has 13 residues. CDR3 bases: TGCAGTGCTGGCAGGGACGTGAACACTGAAGCTTTCTTT. Translating gives CSAGRDVNTEAFF.

The chain combines TRBV6-6 with TRBJ2-3, with D perhaps TRBD1 or TRBD2 (5 bases each). V was trimmed by 0 bases and J by 2 bases, leaving 9 bases between them. The CDR3 runs 15 residues. Germline values: CDR1 MNHNY, CDR2 SVGAGI (reference sequence). The DNA for the CDR3 is TGTGCCAGCAGTTACTCTCGAGGGGACACAGATACGCAGTATTTT. It codes for CASSYSRGDTDTQYF.